The rows below give T cell receptor beta chains drawn from one sample of a study of T cell clonotyping in hematopoietic cell transplantation. Clones were sequenced by immunoSEQ multiplex PCR, and TCRdb holds only the in-frame ones, with some missing. The sample includes about 41,000 clones, 85% of them seen just once. The material sequenced was peripheral blood mononuclear cells, taken before stem cell transplant. The receptors were gathered from a man aged 55 to 70 with acute myeloid leukemia. Some clones in this sample may be carry-over from other donors' samples. CDR3s include the opening cysteine and the closing phenylalanine or tryptophan. A D gene is named only where the DNA matches it firmly. Clone size appears in some rows only: once, few, many, or a class for an expanded clone.

TRBJ1-4	few	TRBV28	-	TGTGCCAGCAGCCCCCCTGGATTAAGGTGGGAAAAACTGTTTTTT	CASSPPGLRWEKLFF
TRBJ1-2	-	TRBV6-5	-	TGTGCCAGCAGGGGAAGGGGCAGTATGAACTATGGCTACACCTTC	CASRGRGSMNYGYTF
TRBJ2-2	-	TRBV11-3	-	TGTGCCAGCAGCGAGGGCCCGCCGGAGCAGTCGAACACCGGGGAGCTGTTTTTT	CASSEGPPEQSNTGELFF
TRBJ1-2	-	TRBV29-1	TRBD1	TGCAGCGTTGATTTTACAGGGGTCTCTGGCTACACCTTC	CSVDFTGVSGYTF
TRBJ1-2	few	TRBV29-1	TRBD1	TGCAGCGTTGAAAGGGACAGGGGTGGATGGTATGGCTACACCTTC	CSVERDRGGWYGYTF
TRBJ1-2	-	TRBV28	-	TGTGCCAGCAGTTTAACCTCGCGGGCCTGGGGAGATGGCTACACCTTC	CASSLTSRAWGDGYTF
TRBJ2-7	-	TRBV1	-	TGCACCAGCAGCCAAGATCAGCGGCACAAGACCTACGAGCAGTACTTC	CTSSQDQRHKTYEQYF
TRBJ2-4	-	TRBV30	TRBD1	TGTGCCTGGCAGGGGGCCTCAGGGACCTTCGCCAAAAACATTCAGTACTTC	CAWQGASGTFAKNIQYF
TRBJ1-2	-	TRBV11-2	-	TGTGCCAGCAGCCAGGGGAGGGGCATCGACTATGGCTACACCTTC	CASSQGRGIDYGYTF
TRBJ1-3	-	TRBV14	-	TGTGCCAGCAGCCAAGCGAGCTCTGGAAACACCATATATTTT	CASSQASSGNTIYF
TRBJ2-7	-	TRBV6-5	-	TGTGCCAGCAGTTACGACGGTTTAAGCTCCTACGAGCAGTACTTC	CASSYDGLSSYEQYF
TRBJ2-3	-	TRBV4-1	-	TGCGCCAGCAGCCAATGGAATTTGAGGGATACGCAGTATTTT	CASSQWNLRDTQYF
TRBJ2-5	-	TRBV7-2	-	TGTGCCAGCAGACCTTCCAGGGGGGTCCAAGAGACCCAGTACTTC	CASRPSRGVQETQYF
TRBJ1-1	-	TRBV19	-	TGTGCCAGTAGTATAGATCGAGGAACTGAAGCTTTCTTT	CASSIDRGTEAFF
TRBJ2-1	-	TRBV2	-	TGTGCCAGCAGTCAAAGGGACACCGAACGAGACAATGAGCAGTTCTTC	CASSQRDTERDNEQFF
TRBJ2-2	-	TRBV2	-	TGTGCCAGCAACCGGCAGGGGGGCACCGGGGAGCTGTTTTTT	CASNRQGGTGELFF
TRBJ1-2	-	TRBV11-2	TRBD1	TGTGCCAGCAGCTGGGACAGGAACTATGGCTACACCTTC	CASSWDRNYGYTF
TRBJ2-7	-	TRBV5-8	-	TGTGCCAGCACCCTACTGGGGAGCTCCTACGAGCAGTACTTC	CASTLLGSSYEQYF
TRBJ1-3	once	TRBV6-1	-	TGTGCCAGCAGACCTCGATACTCTGGAAACACCATATATTTT	CASRPRYSGNTIYF
TRBJ1-1	once	TRBV7-3	-	TGTGCCAGCAGCTCCCTTGCGGGGGGTGAAGCTTTCTTT	CASSSLAGGEAFF
TRBJ2-6	-	TRBV9	TRBD2	TGTGCCAGCAGCCTCGTAGCGGGGACTGGGGCCAACGTCCTGACTTTC	CASSLVAGTGANVLTF
TRBJ1-4	-	TRBV28	-	TGTGCCAGCAGTTTAGGTCGTGAAAAACTGTTTTTT	CASSLGREKLFF
TRBJ2-7	-	TRBV6-5	-	TGTGCCAGCAAGGGGCCGGACTACTTGTACGAGCAGTACTTC	CASKGPDYLYEQYF
TRBJ2-1	-	TRBV2	TRBD2	TGTGCCAGCAGTGAGGTCCGGGGGGGCGGCGTTAATGAGCAGTTCTTC	CASSEVRGGGVNEQFF
TRBJ1-2	-	TRBV5-1	TRBD1	TGCGCCAGCAGCTTGGGGGACAGGGTAGGCTACACCTTC	CASSLGDRVGYTF
TRBJ2-7	-	TRBV6-6	TRBD1	TGTGCCAGCAGTTACCCACTGGGGGACAGGGGCTACGAGCAGTACTTC	CASSYPLGDRGYEQYF
TRBJ2-7	-	TRBV20-1	-	TGCAGTGCTGGAGGGCTATCCGAGCAGTACTTC	CSAGGLSEQYF
TRBJ2-3	-	TRBV4-3	-	TGCGCCAGCAGCCAAGCTGCGAGCGCGGTAAGCACAGATACGCAGTATTTT	CASSQAASAVSTDTQYF